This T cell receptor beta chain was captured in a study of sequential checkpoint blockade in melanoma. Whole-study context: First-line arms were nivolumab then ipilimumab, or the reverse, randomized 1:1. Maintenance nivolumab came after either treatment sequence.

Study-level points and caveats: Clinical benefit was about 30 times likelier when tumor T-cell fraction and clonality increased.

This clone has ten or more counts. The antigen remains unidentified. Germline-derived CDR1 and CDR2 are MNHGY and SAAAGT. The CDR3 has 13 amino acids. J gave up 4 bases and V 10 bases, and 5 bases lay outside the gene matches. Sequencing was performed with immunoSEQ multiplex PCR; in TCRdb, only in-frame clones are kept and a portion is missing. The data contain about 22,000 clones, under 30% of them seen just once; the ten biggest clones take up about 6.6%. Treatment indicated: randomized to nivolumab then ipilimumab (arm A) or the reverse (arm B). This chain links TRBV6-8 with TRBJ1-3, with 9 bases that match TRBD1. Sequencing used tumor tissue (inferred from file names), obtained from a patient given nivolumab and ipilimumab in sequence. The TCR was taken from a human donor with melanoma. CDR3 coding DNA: TGTGCCATCCGACAGGGGGTGGGAAACACCATATATTTT. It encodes CAIRQGVGNTIYF.